Sequencing of this T cell receptor beta chain was carried out in a study of cytomegalovirus exposure and HLA in healthy donors. Study summary: Within an early data release were about 85 million unique TCRs drawn from HLA-typed donors.

Germline-derived CDR1 and CDR2 are SEHNR and FQNEAQ (reference sequence). This CDR3 comprises 14 residues. V was pared by 1 base and J by 4 bases, with 8 bases between. This PCR relied on a set of 60 Vbeta primers and 13 Jbeta primers. Generated by immunoSEQ multiplex PCR, the TCRdb table keeps only in-frame clones and is missing some. The sample carries a few hundred thousand clones, roughly 80% recorded once. As for this clone: Its antigen remains unidentified.

Findings and limits, study-wide: In a later analysis, several top co-occurrence clusters appeared linked to parvovirus B19, influenza, CMV and Epstein-Barr virus. When a later analysis was performed, an Asian-associated ancestry cluster reportedly had fewer N-insertions than the 666-donor mean. An analysis that came later showed most CMV-associated TCR beta chains appearing HLA-restricted.

The clonotype was recovered from a girl aged 2 to 10 in good health and CMV-seronegative. Sequencing used PBMCs. This chain joins TRBV7-9 and TRBJ1-3; no firm D call. CDR3 coding DNA: TGTGCCAGCAGCTTAGATCCCAGGGGAAACACCATATATTTT. It encodes CASSLDPRGNTIYF. Variable domain in full (rest from reference TRBV7-9 and TRBJ1-3): DTGVSQNPRHKITKRGQNVTFRCDPISEHNRLYWYRQTLGQGPEFLTYFQNEAQLEKSRLLSDRFSAERPKGSFSTLEIQRTEQGDSAMYLCASSLDPRGNTIYFGEGSWLTVV.